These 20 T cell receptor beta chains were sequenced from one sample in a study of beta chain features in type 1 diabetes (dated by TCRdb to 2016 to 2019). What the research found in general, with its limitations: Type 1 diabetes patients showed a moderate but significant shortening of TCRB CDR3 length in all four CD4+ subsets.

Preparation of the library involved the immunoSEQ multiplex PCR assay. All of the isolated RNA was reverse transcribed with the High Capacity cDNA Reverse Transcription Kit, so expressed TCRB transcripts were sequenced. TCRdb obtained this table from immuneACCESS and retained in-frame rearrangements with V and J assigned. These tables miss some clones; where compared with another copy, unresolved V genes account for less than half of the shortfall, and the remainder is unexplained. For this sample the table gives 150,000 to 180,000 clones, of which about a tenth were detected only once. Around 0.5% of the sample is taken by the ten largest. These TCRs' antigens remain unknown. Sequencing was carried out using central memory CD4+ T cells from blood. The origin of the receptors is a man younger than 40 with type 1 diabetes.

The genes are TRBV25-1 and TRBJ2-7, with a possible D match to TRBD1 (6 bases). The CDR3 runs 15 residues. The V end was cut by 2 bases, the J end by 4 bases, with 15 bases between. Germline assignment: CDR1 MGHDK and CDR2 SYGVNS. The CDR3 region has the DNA TGTGCCAGCAGTGAAACAGGGTCTGGAGCTTACGAGCAGTACTTC. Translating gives CASSETGSGAYEQYF.

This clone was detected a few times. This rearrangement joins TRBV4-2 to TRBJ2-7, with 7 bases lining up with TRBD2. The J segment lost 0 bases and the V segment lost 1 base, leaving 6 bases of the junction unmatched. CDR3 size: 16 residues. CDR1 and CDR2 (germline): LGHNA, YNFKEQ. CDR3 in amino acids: CASSQGSLAASYEQYF. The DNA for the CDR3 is TGTGCCAGCAGCCAAGGCTCCCTAGCGGCCTCCTACGAGCAGTACTTC.

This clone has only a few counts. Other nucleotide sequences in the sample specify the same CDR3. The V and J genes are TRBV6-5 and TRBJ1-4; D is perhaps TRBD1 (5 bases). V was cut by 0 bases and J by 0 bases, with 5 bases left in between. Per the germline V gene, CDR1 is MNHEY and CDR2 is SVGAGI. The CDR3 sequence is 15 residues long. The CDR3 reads CASSYSTATNEKLFF. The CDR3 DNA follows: TGTGCCAGCAGTTACTCGACAGCAACTAATGAAAAACTGTTTTTT.

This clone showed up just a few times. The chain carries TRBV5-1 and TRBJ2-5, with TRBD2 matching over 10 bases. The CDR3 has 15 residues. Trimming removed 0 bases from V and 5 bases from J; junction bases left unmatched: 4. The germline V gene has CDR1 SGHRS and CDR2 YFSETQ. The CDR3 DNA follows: TGCGCCAGCAGCTTGGGGACTAGCGGCGGGGAGACCCAGTACTTC. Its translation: CASSLGTSGGETQYF. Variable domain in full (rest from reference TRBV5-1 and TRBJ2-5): KAGVTQTPRYLIKTRGQQVTLSCSPISGHRSVSWYQQTPGQGLQFLFEYFSETQRNKGNFPGRFSGRQFSNSRSEMNVSTLELGDSALYLCASSLGTSGGETQYFGPGTRLLVL.

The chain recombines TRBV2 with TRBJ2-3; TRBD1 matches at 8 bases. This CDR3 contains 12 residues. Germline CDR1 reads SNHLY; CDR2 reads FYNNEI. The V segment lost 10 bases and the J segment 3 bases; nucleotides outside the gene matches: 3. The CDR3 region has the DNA TGTGCCACCCGGGACAGGACAGATACGCAGTATTTT. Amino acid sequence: CATRDRTDTQYF.

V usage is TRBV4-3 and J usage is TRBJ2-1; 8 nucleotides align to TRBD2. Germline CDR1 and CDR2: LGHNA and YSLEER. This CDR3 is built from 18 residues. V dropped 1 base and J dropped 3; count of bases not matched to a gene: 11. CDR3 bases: TGCGCCAGCAGCCAAGTCGGCATTATCACTAGCGGCTACAATGAGCAGTTCTTC. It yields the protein CASSQVGIITSGYNEQFF.

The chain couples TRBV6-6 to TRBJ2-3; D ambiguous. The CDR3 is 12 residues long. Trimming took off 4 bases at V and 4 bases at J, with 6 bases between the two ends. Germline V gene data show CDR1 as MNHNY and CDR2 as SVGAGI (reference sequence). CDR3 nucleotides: TGTGCCAGCAGTTTTTCTGCAGATACGCAGTATTTT. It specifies CASSFSADTQYF.

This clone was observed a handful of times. The CDR3 nucleotides are TGTGCCAGCAGCTCATCCGGGACAAGTGGGACTGAAGCTTTCTTT. Amino acid sequence: CASSSSGTSGTEAFF. The chain joins TRBV11-3 to TRBJ1-1, with D perhaps TRBD1 (6 bases). The CDR3 totals 15 residues. V lost 4 bases and J 5 bases, leaving 17 bases between the germline ends. Germline CDR1 and CDR2: SGHNT and YENEEA.

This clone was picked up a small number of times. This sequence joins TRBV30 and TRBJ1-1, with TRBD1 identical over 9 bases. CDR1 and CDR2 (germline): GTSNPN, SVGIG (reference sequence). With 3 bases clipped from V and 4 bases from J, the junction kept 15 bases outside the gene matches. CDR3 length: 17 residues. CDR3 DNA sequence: TGTGCCTGGAGCCACCCCTTTAGGACAGGGGTCGGCACTGAAGCTTTCTTT. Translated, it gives CAWSHPFRTGVGTEAFF.

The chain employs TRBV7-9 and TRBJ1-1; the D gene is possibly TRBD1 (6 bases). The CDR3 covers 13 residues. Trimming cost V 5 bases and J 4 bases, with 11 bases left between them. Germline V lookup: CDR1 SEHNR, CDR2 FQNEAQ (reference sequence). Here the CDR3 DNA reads TGTGCCAGCAGCCTACAGGGAATCACTGAAGCTTTCTTT. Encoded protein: CASSLQGITEAFF.

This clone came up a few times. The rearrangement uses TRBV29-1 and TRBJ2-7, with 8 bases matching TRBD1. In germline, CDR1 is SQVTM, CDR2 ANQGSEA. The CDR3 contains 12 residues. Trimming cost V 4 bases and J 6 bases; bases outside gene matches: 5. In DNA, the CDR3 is TGCAGCGTTGGAGGACAGGGAGGCGAGCAGTACTTC. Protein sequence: CSVGGQGGEQYF.

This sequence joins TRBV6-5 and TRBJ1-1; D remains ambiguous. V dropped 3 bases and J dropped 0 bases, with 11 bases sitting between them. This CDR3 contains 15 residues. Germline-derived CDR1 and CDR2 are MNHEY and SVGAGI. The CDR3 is CASSYRGTLNTEAFF. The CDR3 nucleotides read TGTGCCAGCAGTTATCGTGGCACCCTGAACACTGAAGCTTTCTTT.

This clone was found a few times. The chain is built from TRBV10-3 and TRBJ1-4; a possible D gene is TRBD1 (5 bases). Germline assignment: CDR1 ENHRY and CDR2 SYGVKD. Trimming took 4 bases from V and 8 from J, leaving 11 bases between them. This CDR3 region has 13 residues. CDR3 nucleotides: TGTGCCATCAGTGGGGGGGTCGAAGAAAAACTGTTTTTT. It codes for CAISGGVEEKLFF.

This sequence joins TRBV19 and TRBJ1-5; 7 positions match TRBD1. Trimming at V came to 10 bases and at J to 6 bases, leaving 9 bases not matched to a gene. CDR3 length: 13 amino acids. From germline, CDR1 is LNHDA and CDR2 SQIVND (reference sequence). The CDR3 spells CATSDRTGQPQHF. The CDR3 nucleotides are TGTGCCACCTCGGACAGGACGGGTCAGCCCCAGCATTTT.

CDR3 DNA: TGTGCCAGCAGCTTAGCACCTCAACAGGGGAGGTCCGACAATGAGCAGTTCTTC. Protein product: CASSLAPQQGRSDNEQFF. The chain recombines TRBV11-2 with TRBJ2-1; D possibly corresponds to TRBD1 (7 bases). Deletions cut 1 base from V and 5 bases from J, with 21 bases between. This CDR3 is 18 amino acids long. Germline CDR1 and CDR2: SGHAT and FQNNGV.

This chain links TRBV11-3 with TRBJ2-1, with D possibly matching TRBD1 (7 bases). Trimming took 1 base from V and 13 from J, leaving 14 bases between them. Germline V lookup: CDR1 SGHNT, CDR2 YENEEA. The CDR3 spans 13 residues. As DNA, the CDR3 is TGTGCCAGCAGCTTAGTAGGAGGGGGCGAACAGTTCTTC. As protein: CASSLVGGGEQFF.

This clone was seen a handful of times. CDR3: CASSGPGTGGLDEQYF. CDR3 nucleotides: TGTGCCAGCAGTGGGCCTGGGACAGGCGGATTGGACGAGCAGTACTTC. The chain joins TRBV2 to TRBJ2-7; 8 nucleotides align to TRBD1. Germline loops: CDR1 SNHLY, CDR2 FYNNEI. With 4 bases clipped from V and 5 bases from J, the junction kept 13 bases outside the gene matches. This CDR3 is built from 16 residues. Full variable domain (rest looked up from reference TRBV2 and TRBJ2-7): EPEVTQTPSHQVTQMGQEVILRCVPISNHLYFYWYRQILGQKVEFLVSFYNNEISEKSEIFDDQFSVERPDGSNFTLKIRSTKLEDSAMYFCASSGPGTGGLDEQYFGPGTRLTVT.

The CDR3 bases are TGTGCCAGCAGCTTAACTAGCGGCCACTACAATGAGCAGTTCTTC. Translating it yields CASSLTSGHYNEQFF. The genes are TRBV11-2 and TRBJ2-1; 8 positions agree with TRBD2. In germline, CDR1 is SGHAT, CDR2 FQNNGV. The J segment lost 3 bases and the V segment lost 2 bases, leaving 3 bases of the junction unmatched. There are 15 residues in the CDR3.

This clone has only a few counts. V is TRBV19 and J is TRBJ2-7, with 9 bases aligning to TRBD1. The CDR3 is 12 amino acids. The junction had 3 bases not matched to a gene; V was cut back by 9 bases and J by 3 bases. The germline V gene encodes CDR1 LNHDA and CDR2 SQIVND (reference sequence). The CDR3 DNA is TGTGCCAGCGGACAGGGGATCTACGAGCAGTACTTC. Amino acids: CASGQGIYEQYF.

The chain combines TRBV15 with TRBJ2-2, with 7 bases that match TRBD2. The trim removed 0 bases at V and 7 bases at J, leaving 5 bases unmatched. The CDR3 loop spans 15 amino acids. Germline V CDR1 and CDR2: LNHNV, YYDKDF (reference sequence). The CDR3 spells CATSRDRGVGGELFF. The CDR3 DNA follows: TGTGCCACCAGCAGAGATCGGGGGGTAGGCGGGGAGCTGTTTTTT.